The rows below give T cell receptor beta chains drawn from one sample of a study of T cell responses to AZD1222 COVID-19 vaccine. The data were produced by immunoSEQ multiplex PCR, yet TCRdb's version contains in-frame clones alone and is incomplete. Of 70,000 or so clones listed, approximately 91% were seen once; the top ten hold roughly 7.4%. This material consisted of peripheral blood, taken on day 0 of AZD1222 vaccination. These receptor sequences come from an adult in good health. Both conserved end residues are part of each CDR3. A D gene is named only where the DNA matches it firmly. Clone sizes are given selectively: once, few, many, or a class where the clone is expanded.

clone_size,cdr3_length,v_call,j_call,d_call,cdr3_nt,cdr3_aa
.,14,TRBV2,TRBJ2-3,.,TGTGCCAGCAGTAGGGAACTTAGCACAGATACGCAGTATTTT,CASSRELSTDTQYF
.,13,TRBV7-3,TRBJ2-2,.,TGTGCCAGCAGCCGAACTAGCACCGGGGAGCTGTTTTTT,CASSRTSTGELFF
once,16,TRBV14,TRBJ1-1,.,TGTGCCAGCAGCCAAGTTGGACAGCCGGCGAACACTGAAGCTTTCTTT,CASSQVGQPANTEAFF
.,15,TRBV4-1,TRBJ2-1,TRBD1,TGCGCCAGCAGCCCGGACAGGGGACTTATCAATGAGCAGTTCTTC,CASSPDRGLINEQFF
.,17,TRBV28,TRBJ2-5,TRBD2,TGTGCCAGCAGTTTACAAAGACTAGCGGGAGACCAAGAGACCCAGTACTTC,CASSLQRLAGDQETQYF
.,14,TRBV6-5,TRBJ2-2,.,TGTGCCAGCAGACGGGACTGGAAAACCGGGGAGCTGTTTTTT,CASRRDWKTGELFF
.,17,TRBV5-3,TRBJ2-5,.,TGTGCCAGAAGCTTGAAATGCACTCTCGGCAGTCAAGAGACCCAGTACTTC,CARSLKCTLGSQETQYF
.,13,TRBV12-3/TRBV12-4,TRBJ2-5,.,TGTGCCAGCAGTTATCCAGGGAAAAAGACCCAGTACTTC,CASSYPGKKTQYF
.,12,TRBV6-5,TRBJ1-1,.,TGTGCCAGCAGCCCCCTGGGGGGGGGAGCTTTCTTT,CASSPLGGGAFF
.,15,TRBV16,TRBJ2-5,.,TGTGCCAGCAGCCGCGTGGGAGGGGGCGCAGAGACCCAGTACTTC,CASSRVGGGAETQYF
once,14,TRBV28,TRBJ1-5,.,TGTGCCAGCAGTTCCTCAGCGTACAATCAGCCCCAGCATTTT,CASSSSAYNQPQHF
.,16,TRBV5-1,TRBJ2-7,TRBD2,TGCGCCAGCAGCTTGGTTCCTAGCGGGACCGTATACGAGCAGTACTTC,CASSLVPSGTVYEQYF
.,15,TRBV21-1,TRBJ2-1,.,TGTGCCAGCAGCAAAGCGCCGACACCCTACAATGAGCAGTTCTTC,CASSKAPTPYNEQFF
.,15,TRBV7-8,TRBJ1-6,.,TGTGCCAGCAGCTTATCCGGGACAAATAATTCACCCCTCCACTTT,CASSLSGTNNSPLHF
.,15,TRBV14,TRBJ2-2,.,TGTGCCAGCAGCCCAGAGCTCTACACCACCGGGGAGCTGTTTTTT,CASSPELYTTGELFF
few,13,TRBV29-1,TRBJ2-5,.,TGCAGCATGGCATGGGGGACTCAAGAGACCCAGTACTTC,CSMAWGTQETQYF
few,17,TRBV5-1,TRBJ2-1,TRBD2,TGCGCCAGCAGCTTAGGACTAGCGGGAGGGAGAAGCAATGAGCAGTTCTTC,CASSLGLAGGRSNEQFF
.,16,TRBV6-5,TRBJ2-2,TRBD2,TGTGCCAGCAGTTACTCTACTAGCGGGGGCAGCGGGGAGCTGTTTTTT,CASSYSTSGGSGELFF
.,15,TRBV28,TRBJ1-1,.,TGTGCCAGCAGTTTTGGGGGCAGGGGACACACTGAAGCTTTCTTT,CASSFGGRGHTEAFF
.,18,TRBV5-5,TRBJ1-2,.,TGTGCCAGCAGCTTGGTTGCGCAAAGGGACACGTTTGTATGGGGCTACACCTTC,CASSLVAQRDTFVWGYTF
.,15,TRBV5-1,TRBJ2-5,.,TGCGCCAGCAGCCCGGGGAGGGGGCGCCAGGAGACCCAGTACTTC,CASSPGRGRQETQYF
once,17,TRBV28,TRBJ1-3,TRBD1,TGTGCCAGCAGTTTCTCCCGGTCGACAGGGCTGGGAAACACCATATATTTT,CASSFSRSTGLGNTIYF
.,12,TRBV19,TRBJ2-5,.,TGTGCCAGTAGCAGGGGTTTTGAGACCCAGTACTTC,CASSRGFETQYF
.,11,TRBV10-2,TRBJ1-1,.,TGCGCCAGCAGTAAGTCGGCTGAAGCTTTCTTT,CASSKSAEAFF